This TCR beta chain is from a study of blood T cells in healthy people across ages. A remark on this clonotype: No antigen is known for it.

Per germline, CDR1 SGHRS and CDR2 YFSETQ. CDR3 length equals 15 residues. V lost 4 bases and J lost 8; bases outside the gene matches: 12. Study-level findings and limits: The long-lived group displayed more naive CD4+ cells, plus higher diversity, than the aged donors did. With age, beta diversity per million T cells declined roughly linearly, significantly by 40. With donor CMV status unknown, expanded clonotype changes were possibly confounded.

Then a second PCR, running about 7 to 11 cycles, was carried out with a sample-barcoded 5' primer and a J-beta primer mix. TCRdb processed the 5' RACE reads anew with MiXCR; each CDR3 protein has one entry. The data contain about 1,500,000 distinct CDR3 sequences, 40% to 50% of them singletons. The source of this sequence is a young woman in good health. J is TRBJ1-1 and V is TRBV5-1, with TRBD1 identical over 9 bases. The material sequenced was blood. DNA for the CDR3: TGCGCCAGCAGCCCTAGGACAGGGGACGGCTCCGAAGCTTTCTTT. Its translation: CASSPRTGDGSEAFF. The entire variable domain, with the rest obtained from reference TRBV5-1 and TRBJ1-1, is as follows: KAGVTQTPRYLIKTRGQQVTLSCSPISGHRSVSWYQQTPGQGLQFLFEYFSETQRNKGNFPGRFSGRQFSNSRSEMNVSTLELGDSALYLCASSPRTGDGSEAFFGQGTRLTVV.